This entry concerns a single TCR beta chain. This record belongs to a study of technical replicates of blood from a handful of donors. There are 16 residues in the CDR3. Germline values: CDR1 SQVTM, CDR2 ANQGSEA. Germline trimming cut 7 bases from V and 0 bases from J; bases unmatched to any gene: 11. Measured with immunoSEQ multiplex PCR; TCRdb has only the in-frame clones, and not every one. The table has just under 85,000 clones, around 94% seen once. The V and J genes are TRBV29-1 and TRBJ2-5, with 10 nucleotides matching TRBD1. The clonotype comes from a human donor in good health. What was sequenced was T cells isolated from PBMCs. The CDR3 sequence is CSAGASGTGDQETQYF. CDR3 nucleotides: TGCAGCGCCGGAGCCTCCGGGACAGGGGACCAAGAGACCCAGTACTTC.